These 25 T cell receptor beta chains were all obtained from the same sample, sequenced in a study of cytomegalovirus exposure and HLA in healthy donors. With 60 Vbeta and 13 Jbeta primers, the PCR was carried out. Measured with immunoSEQ multiplex PCR; TCRdb has only the in-frame clones, and not every one. The sample lists roughly 180,000 clones, more than 70% occurring once. Sequencing was carried out using PBMCs. These receptors came from a girl aged 5-17 years in good health and CMV-seropositive.

J is TRBJ2-5 and V is TRBV25-1; the D gene is possibly TRBD2 (5 bases). V was trimmed by 6 bases and J by 5 bases, leaving 25 bases between them. There are 17 residues in the CDR3. Germline assignment: CDR1 MGHDK and CDR2 SYGVNS. CDR3 protein: CASSPLSGRASFETQYF. Written as DNA, the CDR3 is TGTGCCAGCAGCCCTCTTTCCGGAAGGGCTAGCTTCGAGACCCAGTACTTC. The full variable domain, in which reference TRBV25-1 and TRBJ2-5 provide the parts outside the CDR3, is EADIYQTPRYLVIGTGKKITLECSQTMGHDKMYWYQQDPGMELHLIHYSYGVNSTEKGDLSSESTVSRIRTEHFPLTLESARPSHTSQYLCASSPLSGRASFETQYFGPGTRLLVL.

The V and J genes are TRBV7-6 and TRBJ2-7; D call uncertain. V lost 8 bases and J lost 4, with 9 bases in between. CDR1 is SGHVS, CDR2 FNYEAQ, per germline. The CDR3 contains 11 residues. The CDR3 is CASRGIYEQYF. The CDR3 region has the DNA TGTGCCAGCCGCGGAATTTACGAGCAGTACTTC.

The chain couples TRBV30 to TRBJ1-1, with a weak D call TRBD1 (6 bases). This CDR3 region has 17 residues. Germline V gives CDR1 GTSNPN, CDR2 SVGIG (reference sequence). V lost 3 bases and J 1 base, leaving 21 bases between the germline ends. The CDR3 reads CAWSAPFLTGKNTEAFF. CDR3 nucleotides: TGTGCCTGGAGCGCGCCGTTTTTAACAGGGAAGAACACTGAAGCTTTCTTT.

V and J are TRBV11-2 and TRBJ1-1; unclear D gene. V dropped 3 bases and J dropped 11 bases, with 16 bases sitting between them. This CDR3 is 13 amino acids long. Germline CDR1 and CDR2: SGHAT and FQNNGV. In nucleotides, the CDR3 is TGTGCCAGCAGCTTGGGTTCTAAGGCGGAGGCTTTCTTT. Translation: CASSLGSKAEAFF. Full variable domain (remainder filled in from reference TRBV11-2 and TRBJ1-1): EAGVAQSPRYKIIEKRQSVAFWCNPISGHATLYWYQQILGQGPKLLIQFQNNGVVDDSQLPKDRFSAERLKGVDSTLKIQPAKLEDSAVYLCASSLGSKAEAFFGQGTRLTVV.

CDR3 protein: CASRSGTTAGELFF. The DNA for the CDR3 is TGCGCCAGCAGATCAGGGACTACGGCGGGGGAGCTGTTTTTT. The chain recombines TRBV5-1 with TRBJ2-2, with TRBD2 identical over 7 bases. The CDR3 extends over 14 amino acids. V lost 5 bases and J lost 8; bases outside the gene matches: 9. Germline CDR1 reads SGHRS; CDR2 reads YFSETQ.

This chain uses TRBV7-6 with TRBJ2-7, with a tentative D call TRBD2 (5 bases). CDR3 size: 13 residues. V was pared by 1 base and J by 3 bases, with 7 bases between. Germline V gene lookup returns CDR1 SGHVS and CDR2 FNYEAQ. The CDR3, as DNA: TGTGCCAGCAGCTTAGAAAGCGGCTACGAGCAGTACTTC. Protein: CASSLESGYEQYF.

V and J are TRBV18 and TRBJ2-6; 7 bases match TRBD1. CDR3 length: 15 amino acids. Looked up from germline, CDR1 is KGHSH and CDR2 is LQKENI. Trimming cost V 4 bases and J 3 bases; bases outside gene matches: 3. Here the CDR3 reads CASSLGQVGANVLTF. The DNA for the CDR3 is TGTGCCAGCTCACTCGGACAGGTTGGGGCCAACGTCCTGACTTTC.

The rearrangement joins TRBV2 to TRBJ1-1; no reliable D call. The germline V and J ends were trimmed by 2 bases and 6 bases, with 13 bases remaining between them. Germline V gives CDR1 SNHLY, CDR2 FYNNEI. CDR3 length: 14 amino acids. The CDR3 region has the DNA TGTGCCAGCAGTGAAAGAGTAAACCCTTCTGAAGCTTTCTTT. It codes for CASSERVNPSEAFF.

In its sample, this clone was seen a few times. The chain combines TRBV11-3 with TRBJ2-2; unclear D gene. Germline V gene sequence: CDR1 SGHNT, CDR2 YENEEA. The CDR3 consists of 13 residues. Trimming left V 1 base short and J 6 bases short, with 6 bases between. The CDR3 is CASSLAVAGELFF. In nucleotides, the CDR3 is TGTGCCAGCAGCTTAGCAGTCGCCGGGGAGCTGTTTTTT.

The rearrangement links TRBV10-1 to TRBJ2-7; D possibly corresponds to TRBD1 (6 bases). Germline CDR1 is WNHNN and CDR2 is SYGVQD (reference sequence). V lost 5 bases and J 9 bases, leaving 14 bases between the germline ends. CDR3 size: 12 residues. Written as DNA, the CDR3 is TGCGCCAGCAGTCTACAGACAGGACGGCAGTACTTC. Translating gives CASSLQTGRQYF.

The CDR3 DNA reads as TGTGCCAGCAGGGTAGCGGGTTACTCCTACAATGAGCAGTTCTTC. Its protein is CASRVAGYSYNEQFF. V is TRBV27 and J is TRBJ2-1; the match to TRBD2 covers 7 bases. This CDR3 contains 15 residues. Germline V lookup: CDR1 MNHEY, CDR2 SMNVEV (reference sequence). Trimming cost V 6 bases and J 0 bases; bases outside gene matches: 5.

The chain uses TRBV27 and TRBJ2-1; D is uncertain. With 1 base removed from V and 3 bases from J, the gap between germline ends came to 16 bases. The germline gives CDR1 MNHEY, CDR2 SMNVEV (reference sequence). The CDR3 length is 17 residues. CDR3 bases: TGTGCCAGCAGTTTATTGCCCCGGTTCTTGCTCTACAATGAGCAGTTCTTC. Protein sequence: CASSLLPRFLLYNEQFF.

This clone was observed a handful of times. The gene calls are TRBV7-6 and TRBJ2-7; TRBD1 agrees at 7 bases. The length of the CDR3 is 14 residues. Germline assignment: CDR1 SGHVS and CDR2 FNYEAQ. V was pared by 5 bases and J by 1 base, with 5 bases of the junction left unmatched. CDR3 region: CASSPQGISYEQYF. The CDR3 DNA reads TGTGCCAGCAGCCCACAGGGGATTTCCTACGAGCAGTACTTC.

The rearrangement joins TRBV23-1 to TRBJ2-3; D perhaps matches TRBD2 (6 bases). TRBV23-1 is designated an ORF whose function remains uncertain. The length of the CDR3 is 16 residues. The V end lost 5 bases, the J end lost 4 bases, and 19 bases lay between the germline ends. The CDR3 spells CASSSNGRDSSDTQYF. As DNA, the CDR3 is TGCGCCAGCAGTTCGAATGGGCGGGATTCTTCAGATACGCAGTATTTT.

CDR3 sequence: CASSLKRTGVDEQYF. The CDR3 coding sequence is TGTGCCAGCAGCTTAAAGAGGACAGGGGTGGACGAGCAGTACTTC. The chain uses TRBV7-3 and TRBJ2-7; 9 bases are a match to TRBD1. The V gene's germline CDR1 is SGHTA and CDR2 FQGTGA. This CDR3 is built from 15 residues. Trimming took 1 base from V and 5 from J; bases not matched to a gene: 6.

This clone was seen more than once but under ten times. The J gene is TRBJ2-3, the V gene TRBV4-1; 8 nucleotides match TRBD2. V shed 1 base and J 0 bases; nucleotides not matched to a gene: 3. The germline gives CDR1 MGHRA, CDR2 YSYEKL. CDR3 length: 16 residues. In DNA form, the CDR3 reads TGCGCCAGCAGCCAAGGTAGCGGGGCTAGCACAGATACGCAGTATTTT. It codes for CASSQGSGASTDTQYF.

The chain joins TRBV5-8 to TRBJ2-7; TRBD2 agrees at 7 bases. The CDR3 spans 14 residues. V trimming: 3 bases; J trimming: 5 bases; junction bases outside the gene matches: 8. From germline, CDR1 is SGHTS and CDR2 YDEGEE. The CDR3 DNA is TGTGCCAGCAGCTGGGGGGGGTTAGAGAACGAGCAGTACTTC. This codes for CASSWGGLENEQYF.

V gene TRBV4-3 combines with J gene TRBJ2-3; 10 bases align to TRBD2. CDR1 and CDR2 (germline): LGHNA, YSLEER. The CDR3 runs 19 residues. V lost 0 bases to trimming and J lost 2 bases; unmatched junction nucleotides: 11. CDR3 loop: CASSQDGILAGVFTDTQYF. The CDR3 DNA follows: TGCGCCAGCAGCCAAGATGGAATCCTAGCGGGAGTGTTCACAGATACGCAGTATTTT.

This chain connects TRBV4-2 to TRBJ2-3; TRBD2 matches 7 bases. From germline, CDR1 is LGHNA and CDR2 YNFKEQ. V was clipped by 0 bases and J by 4 bases; unmatched bases: 10. The CDR3 spans 17 residues. Here the CDR3 DNA reads TGTGCCAGCAGCCAAGAGGGAGCGCAGGGACTATCAGATACGCAGTATTTT. Residues: CASSQEGAQGLSDTQYF.

This clone was seen a single time. The V call is TRBV2, the J call TRBJ2-5; a weak D match, TRBD2 (6 bases). Matching the DNA end better, TRBJ2-7 makes the J call doubtful. The CDR3 is 13 residues long. From germline, CDR1 is SNHLY and CDR2 FYNNEI. The CDR3 DNA reads as TGTGCCAGCAGTGAGCGGCGGGACTACGAGCAGTACTTC. Translating gives CASSERRDYEQYF.

The rearrangement links TRBV28 to TRBJ2-7; TRBD2 matches at 9 bases. Looked up from germline, CDR1 is MDHEN and CDR2 is SYDVKM. The CDR3 spans 18 residues. The ends lost 3 bases at V and 2 bases at J; junction bases unmatched: 14. CDR3 nucleotide sequence: TGTGCCAGCAGTTTGGGGACCCGGGGCCTAGCGGGAACCTACGAGCAGTACTTC. Translated: CASSLGTRGLAGTYEQYF.

CDR3: CASSYPSYPGGADTQYF. As DNA, the CDR3 is TGTGCCAGCAGTTATCCTTCTTATCCAGGGGGTGCAGATACGCAGTATTTT. The V gene is TRBV6-7, the J gene TRBJ2-3; 7 bases match TRBD1. TRBV6-7 is noted as an ORF with a role that remains uncertain. This CDR3 contains 17 residues. V shed 3 bases and J 4 bases; nucleotides not matched to a gene: 13.

The gene calls are TRBV14 and TRBJ1-1; TRBD1 agrees at 7 bases. The CDR3 is 14 amino acids. The V and J ends lost 5 bases and 5 bases, in that order; junction bases with no gene match: 8. In germline, CDR1 is SGHDN, CDR2 FVKESK. The CDR3 reads CASSLSAGGTEAFF. In DNA, the CDR3 is TGTGCCAGCAGCTTGTCGGCAGGGGGTACTGAAGCTTTCTTT.

This clone was detected once. The chain recombines TRBV7-3 with TRBJ2-1; no reliable D call. Germline V CDR1 and CDR2: SGHTA, FQGTGA. There are 15 residues in the CDR3. Trimming pared 5 bases from V and 0 bases from J, leaving 11 bases between. The CDR3 here is CASSPTQYSYNEQFF. For the CDR3, the DNA is TGTGCCAGCAGCCCGACTCAATACTCCTACAATGAGCAGTTCTTC.

The CDR3 coding sequence is TGTGCCAGCAGCTTAAACAAGGGGGCCAAAAACATTCAGTACTTC. Protein sequence: CASSLNKGAKNIQYF. The gene calls are TRBV7-2 and TRBJ2-4, with a tentative D call TRBD1 (5 bases). The V end lost 2 bases, the J end lost 1 base, and 9 bases lay between the germline ends. There are 15 residues in the CDR3. CDR1 SGHTA and CDR2 FQGNSA come from the germline V gene.